This passage covers 10 T cell receptor beta chains from one sample sequenced in a study of CD8 T cells in Susac syndrome. An input of roughly 0.45 to 1 ug of RNA was subjected to reverse transcription using random hexamers. One entry per CDR3 protein results from TCRdb running MiXCR on the immunoSEQ multiplex PCR reads. There are 150,000 to 160,000 distinct CDR3 sequences in the sample; approximately 93% occur only once, and around 0.21% lies in the top ten. The sequenced sample consisted of CD8+ T cells from PBMCs. The receptors derive from a human donor with multiple sclerosis.

The rearrangement links TRBV20-1 to TRBJ1-4; D is undetermined. The CDR3 consists of 14 residues. V lost 2 bases, J lost 2 bases, and 9 bases lay in between. Germline CDR1 DFQATT, CDR2 SNEGSKA (reference sequence). The CDR3 DNA reads TGCAGTGCTAGATCCCCACCCACTAATGAAAAACTGTTTTTT. Amino acids: CSARSPPTNEKLFF.

The V and J genes are TRBV2 and TRBJ2-1; D unresolved. CDR1 and CDR2 (germline): SNHLY, FYNNEI. Between the trimmed V and J ends, which lost 8 bases and 8 bases, there was a span of 10 bases. The CDR3 has 11 amino acids. The CDR3 reads CASDESDEQFF. CDR3 in DNA: TGTGCCAGCGACGAAAGCGATGAGCAGTTCTTC. Together with reference TRBV2 and TRBJ2-1, the CDR3 gives the full variable domain: EPEVTQTPSHQVTQMGQEVILRCVPISNHLYFYWYRQILGQKVEFLVSFYNNEISEKSEIFDDQFSVERPDGSNFTLKIRSTKLEDSAMYFCASDESDEQFFGPGTRLTVL.

The J gene is TRBJ2-3, the V gene TRBV9, with TRBD2 matching over 8 bases. Trimming cost V 1 base and J 6 bases; bases outside gene matches: 7. CDR1 and CDR2 (germline): SGDLS, YYNGEE. This CDR3 contains 15 residues. The CDR3: CASSVSEAGADTQYF. The CDR3, as DNA: TGTGCCAGCAGCGTATCGGAAGCGGGGGCGGATACGCAGTATTTT.

The V and J genes are TRBV10-3 and TRBJ1-1; the D gene is possibly TRBD1 (5 bases). Between the trimmed V and J ends, which lost 7 bases and 1 base, there was a span of 10 bases. The germline gives CDR1 ENHRY, CDR2 SYGVKD. This CDR3 spans 13 amino acids. CDR3 in amino acids: CAITTDTNTEAFF. The CDR3 coding sequence is TGTGCCATCACCACGGACACGAACACTGAAGCTTTCTTT.

The chain has TRBV29-1 and TRBJ1-1; D may be TRBD1 (5 bases). V lost 3 bases and J lost 8, with 10 bases in between. Germline lookup yields CDR1 SQVTM and CDR2 ANQGSEA. This CDR3 region has 11 residues. The CDR3 loop reads CSVDSGGEAFF. The CDR3 nucleotides read TGCAGCGTTGACTCTGGGGGGGAAGCTTTCTTT.

This chain links TRBV12-3 or TRBV12-4 with TRBJ2-5, with 8 bases aligning to TRBD2. V lost 7 bases and J lost 4; bases outside the gene matches: 23. This CDR3 is built from 19 residues. The DNA for the CDR3 is TGTGCCAGCACCGGGAGGGGGGCAGCCCTACCCACCTCCCCAGAGACCCAGTACTTC. Its protein product is CASTGRGAALPTSPETQYF.

V is TRBV27 and J is TRBJ1-1; D is uncertain. Trimming left V 2 bases short and J 0 bases short, with 10 bases between. Germline CDR1 is MNHEY and CDR2 is SMNVEV (reference sequence). CDR3 size: 15 residues. CDR3 protein: CASSLDSGLNTEAFF. The CDR3 DNA is TGTGCCAGCAGTTTAGATTCTGGTTTGAACACTGAAGCTTTCTTT.

The rearrangement uses TRBV9 and TRBJ1-2; tentative D call: TRBD1 (5 bases). Trimming pared 2 bases from V and 4 bases from J, leaving 12 bases between. The CDR3 has 14 amino acids. Looked up from germline, CDR1 is SGDLS and CDR2 is YYNGEE. CDR3 nucleotides: TGTGCCAGCAGCGTGGGGACTCAAACCTATGGCTACACCTTC. Translation gives CASSVGTQTYGYTF.

The chain recombines TRBV30 with TRBJ1-5; 11 positions agree with TRBD1. The V gene's germline CDR1 is GTSNPN and CDR2 SVGIG (reference sequence). The CDR3 sequence is 18 residues long. The V and J ends lost 1 base and 3 bases, in that order; junction bases with no gene match: 11. The CDR3 reads CAWSAGTGGGLVNQPQHF. CDR3 DNA sequence: TGTGCCTGGAGTGCCGGGACAGGGGGAGGCTTAGTCAATCAGCCCCAGCATTTT.

The chain combines TRBV20-1 with TRBJ2-7; 7 nucleotides match TRBD2. The CDR3 is 14 amino acids. Unmatched junction bases numbered 6, after V lost 4 bases and J lost 0 bases. Germline V gene lookup returns CDR1 DFQATT and CDR2 SNEGSKA (reference sequence). CDR3 amino acids: CSAISGVSSYEQYF. The DNA of the CDR3 is TGCAGTGCTATCAGCGGGGTTAGCTCCTACGAGCAGTACTTC.